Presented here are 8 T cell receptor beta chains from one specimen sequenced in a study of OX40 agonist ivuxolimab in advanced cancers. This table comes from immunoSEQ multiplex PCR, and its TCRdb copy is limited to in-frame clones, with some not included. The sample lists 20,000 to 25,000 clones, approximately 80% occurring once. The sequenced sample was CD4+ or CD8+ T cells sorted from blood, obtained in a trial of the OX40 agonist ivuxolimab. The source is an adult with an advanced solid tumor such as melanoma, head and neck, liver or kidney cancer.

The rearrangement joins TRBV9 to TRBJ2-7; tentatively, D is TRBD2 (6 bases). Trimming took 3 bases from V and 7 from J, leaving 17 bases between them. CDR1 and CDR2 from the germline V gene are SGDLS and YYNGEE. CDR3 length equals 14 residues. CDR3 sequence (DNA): TGTGCCAGCAGCGACTCCGGGACTTCAATGGAGCAGTACTTC. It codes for CASSDSGTSMEQYF. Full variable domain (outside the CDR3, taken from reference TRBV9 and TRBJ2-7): DSGVTQTPKHLITATGQRVTLRCSPRSGDLSVYWYQQSLDQGLQFLIQYYNGEERAKGNILERFSAQQFPDLHSELNLSSLELGDSALYFCASSDSGTSMEQYFGPGTRLTVT.

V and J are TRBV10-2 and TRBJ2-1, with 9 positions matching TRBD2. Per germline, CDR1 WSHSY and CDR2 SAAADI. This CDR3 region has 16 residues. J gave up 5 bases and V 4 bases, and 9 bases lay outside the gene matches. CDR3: CASSVLAGGPNNEQFF. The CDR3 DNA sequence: TGCGCCAGCAGTGTTCTGGCGGGAGGGCCGAACAATGAGCAGTTCTTC.

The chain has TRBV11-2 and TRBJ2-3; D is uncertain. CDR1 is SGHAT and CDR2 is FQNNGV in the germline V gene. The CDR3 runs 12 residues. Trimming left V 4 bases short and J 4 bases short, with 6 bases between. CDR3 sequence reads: CASSSVADTQYF. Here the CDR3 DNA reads TGTGCCAGCAGCTCCGTTGCAGATACGCAGTATTTT.

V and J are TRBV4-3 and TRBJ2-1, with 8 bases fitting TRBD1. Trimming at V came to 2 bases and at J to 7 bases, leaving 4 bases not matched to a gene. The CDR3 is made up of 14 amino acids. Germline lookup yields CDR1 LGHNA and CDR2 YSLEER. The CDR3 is CASSQSHRGNEQFF. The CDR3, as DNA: TGCGCCAGCAGCCAAAGCCACAGGGGGAATGAGCAGTTCTTC.

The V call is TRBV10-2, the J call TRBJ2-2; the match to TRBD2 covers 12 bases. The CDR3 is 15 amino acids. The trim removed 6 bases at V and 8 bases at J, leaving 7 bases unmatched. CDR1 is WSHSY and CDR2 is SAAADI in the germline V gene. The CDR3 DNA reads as TGCGCCAGCAGCTTCGGACTAGCGGGGCAGGGGGAGCTGTTTTTT. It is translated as CASSFGLAGQGELFF.

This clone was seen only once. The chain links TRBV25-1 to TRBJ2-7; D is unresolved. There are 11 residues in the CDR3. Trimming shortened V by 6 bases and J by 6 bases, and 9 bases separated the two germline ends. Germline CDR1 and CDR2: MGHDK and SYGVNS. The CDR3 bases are TGTGCCAGCAGCTTCAGCTCCGAGCAGTACTTC. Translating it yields CASSFSSEQYF.

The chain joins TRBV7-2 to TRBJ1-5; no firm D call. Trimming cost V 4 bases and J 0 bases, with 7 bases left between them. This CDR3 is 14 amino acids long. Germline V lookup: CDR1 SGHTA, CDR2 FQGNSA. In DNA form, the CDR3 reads TGTGCCAGCAGCTCGCTCTATAGCAATCAGCCCCAGCATTTT. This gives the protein CASSSLYSNQPQHF.

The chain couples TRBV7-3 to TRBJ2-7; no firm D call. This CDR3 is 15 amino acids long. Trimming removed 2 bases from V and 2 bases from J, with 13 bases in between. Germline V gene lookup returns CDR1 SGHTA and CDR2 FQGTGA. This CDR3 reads CASSLEQKDAYEQYF. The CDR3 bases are TGTGCCAGCAGCTTAGAACAGAAAGACGCCTACGAGCAGTACTTC. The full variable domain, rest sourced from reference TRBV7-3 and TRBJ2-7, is GAGVSQTPSNKVTEKGKYVELRCDPISGHTALYWYRQSLGQGPEFLIYFQGTGAADDSGLPNDRFFAVRPEGSVSTLKIQRTERGDSAVYLCASSLEQKDAYEQYFGPGTRLTVT.